Below, 29 T cell receptor beta chains from the same sample are listed, as sequenced in a study of cytomegalovirus exposure and HLA in healthy donors. The PCR used 60 Vbeta and 13 Jbeta primers. This table comes from immunoSEQ multiplex PCR, and its TCRdb copy is limited to in-frame clones, with some not included. The sample has 90,000 to 150,000 clones; around 77% are singletons. Material for sequencing was PBMCs. These receptors originate from a man younger than 35 in good health and CMV-seropositive.

V is TRBV5-8 and J is TRBJ1-5; D not certain. Trimming left V 5 bases short and J 6 bases short, with 15 bases between. The CDR3 extends over 14 amino acids. Germline lookup yields CDR1 SGHTS and CDR2 YDEGEE. CDR3 sequence reads: CASRKGLVGQPQHF. The DNA for the CDR3 is TGTGCCAGCAGAAAAGGACTGGTAGGTCAGCCCCAGCATTTT.

The chain combines TRBV19 with TRBJ1-2; 8 bases align to TRBD1. This CDR3 contains 13 residues. J was trimmed by 4 bases and V by 5 bases; bases with no gene match: 3. Germline CDR1 and CDR2: LNHDA and SQIVND (reference sequence). CDR3 nucleotide sequence: TGTGCCAGTAGTGCGGGACAGGTCTATGGCTACACCTTC. Its protein product is CASSAGQVYGYTF.

This clone came up once. This sequence joins TRBV7-2 and TRBJ2-7; 7 nucleotides match TRBD2. CDR3 length: 13 amino acids. The V gene end was trimmed by 6 bases and the J gene end by 3 bases; junction bases not matched to a gene: 5. CDR1 SGHTA and CDR2 FQGNSA come from the germline V gene. CDR3 coding DNA: TGTGCCAGCAGAAGGGACTACGACTACGAGCAGTACTTC. Amino acids: CASRRDYDYEQYF.

This clone has more than one count but fewer than ten. This chain links TRBV6-4 with TRBJ2-3; 9 bases fit TRBD2. The germline V gene encodes CDR1 MRHNA and CDR2 SNTAGT. The CDR3 spans 15 residues. Trimming removed 2 bases from V and 5 bases from J; junction bases left unmatched: 5. Written as DNA, the CDR3 is TGTGCCAGCAGTGACGACCCAGCGGGGGGAGATACGCAGTATTTT. Translated, it gives CASSDDPAGGDTQYF.

The CDR3 DNA reads TGTGCCAGCAGCCCGTCACTGGCGGATATCCCTCTGAGCTCCTACAATGAGCAGTTCTTC. Residues: CASSPSLADIPLSSYNEQFF. The rearrangement uses TRBV9 and TRBJ2-1; D not resolved. Germline V lookup: CDR1 SGDLS, CDR2 YYNGEE. Trimming pared 4 bases from V and 0 bases from J, leaving 26 bases between. The CDR3 contains 20 residues.

This clone was detected only once. V usage is TRBV4-1 and J usage is TRBJ1-1; weak D call: TRBD1 (6 bases). This CDR3 spans 16 amino acids. Per the germline V gene, CDR1 is MGHRA and CDR2 is YSYEKL. With 1 base removed from V and 3 bases from J, the gap between germline ends came to 15 bases. CDR3 amino acids: CASSQVGQPGDTEAFF. The CDR3 DNA reads TGCGCCAGCAGCCAAGTTGGACAGCCTGGGGACACTGAAGCTTTCTTT.

J is TRBJ2-3 and V is TRBV10-3; the match to TRBD1 covers 7 bases. The trim removed 6 bases at V and 2 bases at J, leaving 5 bases unmatched. The CDR3 has 14 amino acids. The germline gives CDR1 ENHRY, CDR2 SYGVKD. CDR3 residues: CAIRTGTVTDTQYF. CDR3 nucleotide sequence: TGTGCCATCAGAACGGGGACAGTCACAGATACGCAGTATTTT.

The chain joins TRBV30 to TRBJ2-2, with D unclear. Trimming removed 2 bases from V and 4 bases from J, with 11 bases in between. The CDR3 is 14 amino acids. The germline V gene encodes CDR1 GTSNPN and CDR2 SVGIG (reference sequence). The CDR3: CAWSPSLLTGELFF. The CDR3, as DNA: TGTGCCTGGAGTCCTTCACTTCTCACCGGGGAGCTGTTTTTT.

The chain is built from TRBV19 and TRBJ2-5; TRBD2 aligns across 12 bases. The junction had 8 bases not matched to a gene; V was cut back by 4 bases and J by 5 bases. Germline CDR1 reads LNHDA; CDR2 reads SQIVND (reference sequence). The length of the CDR3 is 16 residues. The CDR3 protein is CASSRRTSGVSETQYF. The CDR3 DNA follows: TGTGCCAGTAGTAGAAGGACTAGCGGGGTCAGCGAGACCCAGTACTTC.

The chain is built from TRBV10-2 and TRBJ1-1; D remains ambiguous. Germline loops: CDR1 WSHSY, CDR2 SAAADI. V lost 3 bases and J lost 8, with 7 bases in between. The CDR3 length is 11 residues. The CDR3 protein is CASSDTGEAFF. For the CDR3, the DNA is TGCGCCAGCAGTGATACGGGGGAAGCTTTCTTT.

In the case of this clone: Other DNA sequences from this sample encode an identical CDR3 as well. The chain couples TRBV4-1 to TRBJ1-1; D is uncertain. Germline-derived CDR1 and CDR2 are MGHRA and YSYEKL. This CDR3 has 13 residues. V lost 1 base and J lost 4, with 7 bases in between. CDR3 sequence (DNA): TGCGCCAGCAGCCAAGGTCGAGGCACTGAAGCTTTCTTT. Amino acids: CASSQGRGTEAFF.

V is TRBV6-1 and J is TRBJ1-5; D gene ambiguous. V shed 0 bases and J shed 5 bases, with 8 bases lying between them. Germline V lookup: CDR1 MNHNS, CDR2 SASEGT. CDR3 size: 14 residues. The CDR3 is CASSEASVYQPQHF. As DNA, the CDR3 is TGTGCCAGCAGTGAAGCGTCTGTTTATCAGCCCCAGCATTTT.

V and J are TRBV19 and TRBJ1-2; the D is unclear. This CDR3 comprises 14 residues. CDR1 and CDR2 from the germline V gene are LNHDA and SQIVND (reference sequence). V lost 5 bases, J lost 2 bases, and 12 bases lay in between. The CDR3 here is CASSGGSWNYGYTF. The CDR3 bases are TGTGCCAGTAGTGGTGGCTCCTGGAACTATGGCTACACCTTC.

This rearrangement joins TRBV5-6 to TRBJ1-5, with D possibly being TRBD1 (6 bases). Trimming shortened V by 3 bases and J by 5 bases, and 15 bases separated the two germline ends. The CDR3 extends over 15 amino acids. Germline values: CDR1 SGHDT, CDR2 YYEEEE. CDR3 protein: CASSWGGQIYQPQHF. The CDR3 coding sequence is TGTGCCAGCAGCTGGGGGGGGCAGATTTATCAGCCCCAGCATTTT.

This clone was found a few times. V gene TRBV5-1 combines with J gene TRBJ1-2; D gene uncertain. The V gene lost 0 bases and the J gene lost 6 bases, with 9 bases spanning the gap. The germline V gene encodes CDR1 SGHRS and CDR2 YFSETQ. There are 13 residues in the CDR3. CDR3 in DNA: TGCGCCAGCAGCTTGGCTGGGGAGAATGGCTACACCTTC. Its translation: CASSLAGENGYTF.

V is TRBV15 and J is TRBJ2-7; a weak D match, TRBD1 (6 bases). The CDR3 extends over 14 amino acids. Germline V gene data show CDR1 as LNHNV and CDR2 as YYDKDF (reference sequence). V lost 4 bases to trimming and J lost 5 bases, with 15 bases between them. The CDR3 spells CATSKGDGGDEQYF. In nucleotides, the CDR3 is TGTGCCACCAGCAAGGGGGACGGCGGAGACGAGCAGTACTTC.

This chain links TRBV4-1 with TRBJ1-1; D gene ambiguous. Trimming left V 4 bases short and J 0 bases short, with 18 bases between. The germline V gene has CDR1 MGHRA and CDR2 YSYEKL. The CDR3 consists of 17 residues. This chain's CDR3 is CASSPSVPRIMNTEAFF. The CDR3, as DNA: TGCGCCAGCAGCCCTTCGGTCCCCAGGATCATGAACACTGAAGCTTTCTTT.

This CDR3 is CASSTLDSSHTEAFF. CDR3 nucleotides: TGTGCCAGTAGTACCCTGGACAGTTCCCACACTGAAGCTTTCTTT. This chain uses TRBV19 with TRBJ1-1; weak D call: TRBD1 (6 bases). The V end lost 4 bases, the J end lost 3 bases, and 15 bases lay between the germline ends. The CDR3 is made up of 15 amino acids. CDR1 is LNHDA and CDR2 is SQIVND in the germline V gene (reference sequence).

With regard to this clone: An end of the junction differs from the germline gene, which may be a read error. This sequence joins TRBV7-9 and TRBJ2-1, with D perhaps assigned TRBD1 or TRBD2 (6 bases each). The CDR3 runs to 13 residues. Germline lookup yields CDR1 SEHNR and CDR2 FQNEAQ (reference sequence). CDR3 protein: CAGGPPSYNEQFF. The CDR3 nucleotides read TGCGCCGGGGGCCCCCCCTCCTACAATGAGCAGTTCTTC.

The chain recombines TRBV7-2 with TRBJ1-5, with a weak D call TRBD1 (6 bases). Trimming pared 5 bases from V and 7 bases from J, leaving 15 bases between. The CDR3 has 14 residues. Germline V CDR1 and CDR2: SGHTA, FQGNSA. CDR3 amino acids: CASSLGQNGQPQHF. The CDR3 DNA reads as TGTGCCAGCAGCCTTGGACAGAACGGACAGCCCCAGCATTTT.

V is TRBV6-6 and J is TRBJ1-3; D perhaps matches TRBD1 (5 bases). CDR3 length equals 16 residues. In germline, CDR1 is MNHNY, CDR2 SVGAGI (reference sequence). V dropped 2 bases and J dropped 0 bases, with 11 bases sitting between them. The CDR3 DNA reads as TGTGCCAGCAGTTACGGGGGGGGTGCCTCTGGAAACACCATATATTTT. Protein product: CASSYGGGASGNTIYF.

CDR3 DNA sequence: TGTGCCAGCAGCTTAGCGACACTTTCCTCTGGAAACACCATATATTTT. It yields the protein CASSLATLSSGNTIYF. This chain joins TRBV7-6 and TRBJ1-3, with D unresolved. Trimming removed 0 bases at V and 0 bases at J, with 9 bases between. Germline values: CDR1 SGHVS, CDR2 FNYEAQ. The CDR3 consists of 16 residues.

Only a few counts were recorded for this clone. Here the CDR3 DNA reads TGTGCCAGCAGCTTAGGGACAGGGGACGAGCAGTACTTC. Amino acid sequence: CASSLGTGDEQYF. This chain connects TRBV7-9 to TRBJ2-7, with TRBD1 identical over 9 bases. Germline assignment: CDR1 SEHNR and CDR2 FQNEAQ (reference sequence). The CDR3 totals 13 residues. The trim removed 1 base at V and 5 bases at J, leaving 0 bases unmatched.

The genes are TRBV7-3 and TRBJ1-1, with unresolved D. With 4 bases removed from V and 1 base from J, the gap between germline ends came to 7 bases. The germline V gene encodes CDR1 SGHTA and CDR2 FQGTGA. This CDR3 comprises 13 residues. CDR3 protein: CASSSSGNTEAFF. Here the CDR3 DNA reads TGTGCCAGCAGCTCGTCAGGGAACACTGAAGCTTTCTTT.

The chain carries TRBV29-1 and TRBJ2-7; D is unclear. CDR1 and CDR2 (germline): SQVTM, ANQGSEA. V lost 4 bases and J 2 bases, leaving 12 bases between the germline ends. The CDR3 covers 13 residues. The CDR3 region has the DNA TGCAGCGTTGGCGGCCTCCTCACCTACGAGCAGTACTTC. This translates into CSVGGLLTYEQYF.

This chain links TRBV6-5 with TRBJ1-4; D not resolved. The CDR3 runs to 14 residues. The V gene lost 5 bases and the J gene lost 0 bases, with 7 bases spanning the gap. The germline V gene encodes CDR1 MNHEY and CDR2 SVGAGI. The CDR3 protein is CASSPVATNEKLFF. The CDR3 bases are TGTGCCAGCAGTCCGGTTGCAACTAATGAAAAACTGTTTTTT.

The chain is built from TRBV7-6 and TRBJ2-7; 9 bases are shared with TRBD1. CDR1 SGHVS and CDR2 FNYEAQ come from the germline V gene. J lost 2 bases, V lost 1 base, and 3 bases had no gene match. This CDR3 has 15 residues. The CDR3 loop is CASSLETGGTYEQYF. The CDR3 DNA sequence: TGTGCCAGCAGCTTAGAGACAGGGGGTACCTACGAGCAGTACTTC.

The CDR3 sequence is CASRLTGGNTEAFF. In nucleotides, the CDR3 is TGTGCCAGCAGACTGACAGGGGGCAACACTGAAGCTTTCTTT. The V and J genes are TRBV7-9 and TRBJ1-1; 10 nucleotides match TRBD1. The CDR3 totals 14 residues. The germline gives CDR1 SEHNR, CDR2 FQNEAQ (reference sequence). With V trimmed by 6 bases and J by 2 bases, 3 bases remained unmatched.

Only one count was recorded for this clone. The V gene is TRBV28, the J gene TRBJ1-1; D is ambiguous. Germline V gene data show CDR1 as MDHEN and CDR2 as SYDVKM. V dropped 2 bases and J dropped 4 bases, with 14 bases sitting between them. There are 15 residues in the CDR3. The CDR3 spells CASSLNPPGSTEAFF. The CDR3, as DNA: TGTGCCAGCAGTTTAAACCCCCCCGGGAGCACTGAAGCTTTCTTT.